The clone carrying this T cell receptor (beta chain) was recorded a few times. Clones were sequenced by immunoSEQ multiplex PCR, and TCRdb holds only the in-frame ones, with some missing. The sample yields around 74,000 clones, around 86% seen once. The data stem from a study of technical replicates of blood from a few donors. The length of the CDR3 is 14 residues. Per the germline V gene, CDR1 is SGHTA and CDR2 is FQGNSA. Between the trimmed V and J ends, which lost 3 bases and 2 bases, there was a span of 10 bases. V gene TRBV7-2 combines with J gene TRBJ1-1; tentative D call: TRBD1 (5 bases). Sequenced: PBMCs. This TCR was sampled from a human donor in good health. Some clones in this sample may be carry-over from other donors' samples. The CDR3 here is CASSFWTPNTEAFF. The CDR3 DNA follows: TGTGCCAGCAGCTTCTGGACACCTAACACTGAAGCTTTCTTT.